This note documents a single T cell receptor beta chain sequence. The antigen is undetermined. This table comes from immunoSEQ multiplex PCR, and its TCRdb copy is limited to in-frame clones, with some not included. The sample shows about 120,000 clones, 58% of them seen only once. J lost 6 bases, V lost 4 bases, and 7 bases had no gene match. The CDR3 sequence is 15 residues long. Germline CDR1 SGHKS, CDR2 YYEKEE (reference sequence). The data originate from a study of cytotoxic CD8 clonotypes in ibrutinib-treated CLL. Across the study: Included were about 11 relapsed/refractory and approximately 15 treatment-naive patients, of whom about 18 were IGHV unmutated. Points from the study as a whole: Whereas clonality rose at ibrutinib response, it declined toward baseline at progression.

The sample consisted of PBMCs, taken after 24 months of ibrutinib treatment. V and J are TRBV5-5 and TRBJ2-2; 9 nucleotides line up with TRBD1. The sequence was obtained from a human donor with chronic lymphocytic leukemia. CDR3 loop: CASSLQGAKPGELFF. CDR3 nucleotide sequence: TGTGCCAGCAGCCTACAGGGGGCAAAGCCCGGGGAGCTGTTTTTT.